The present TCR beta chain was sequenced within a study of T cell responses to AZD1222 COVID-19 vaccine. Study-wide background: Second-dose intervals near 4 or 12 weeks were combined.

This clone came up a few times. Its specificity is unknown. This CDR3 comprises 14 residues. From germline, CDR1 is LGHDT and CDR2 YNNKEL (reference sequence). V lost 1 base to trimming and J lost 4 bases, with 10 bases between them. Study results and caveats: Researchers report vaccine-associated CD4 TCRs spanning spike, with dominance at 160-218 and 743-854. Just a handful of AZD1222 recipients were seropositive at baseline. Most donors were white British, females outnumbered males, and clonal diversity was possibly underestimated.

The method was immunoSEQ multiplex PCR; TCRdb's version includes in-frame clones alone and lacks a portion of them. The data hold roughly 120,000 clones, with about nine tenths observed a single time. The chain couples TRBV3-1 (or the pseudogene TRBV3-2) to TRBJ1-2, with no clear D. This sample comprised peripheral blood, obtained on day 0 of AZD1222 vaccination. This receptor was taken from an adult in good health. The CDR3 region has the DNA TGTGCCAGCAGCCAAGGGGTAGCTGCCTATGGCTACACCTTC. Its protein is CASSQGVAAYGYTF.